This paragraph covers one TCR beta chain sequence. This record comes from a study of T cell clusters in autoimmune cytopenias. Some 38,000 genome equivalents of blood DNA were amplified for TRB. One tube held mixed TRB-A and TRB-B primer pools for touch-down PCR. TCRdb reprocessed the multiplex PCR reads and reports one entry per CDR3 protein, with no DNA. The listing contains about 5,000 distinct CDR3 sequences. The length of the CDR3 is 16 residues. Germline V gene data show CDR1 as SGHTA and CDR2 as FQGNSA. This sample also appeared in a second study, on T cell repertoires in aging, cancer and after chemotherapy.

Specimen: peripheral blood. The source of this sequence is a human donor in good health. The chain combines TRBV7-2 with TRBJ1-1; there is no DNA to check the TCRdb D call of TRBD1. This chain's CDR3 is CASSPFRGRVNTEAFF.